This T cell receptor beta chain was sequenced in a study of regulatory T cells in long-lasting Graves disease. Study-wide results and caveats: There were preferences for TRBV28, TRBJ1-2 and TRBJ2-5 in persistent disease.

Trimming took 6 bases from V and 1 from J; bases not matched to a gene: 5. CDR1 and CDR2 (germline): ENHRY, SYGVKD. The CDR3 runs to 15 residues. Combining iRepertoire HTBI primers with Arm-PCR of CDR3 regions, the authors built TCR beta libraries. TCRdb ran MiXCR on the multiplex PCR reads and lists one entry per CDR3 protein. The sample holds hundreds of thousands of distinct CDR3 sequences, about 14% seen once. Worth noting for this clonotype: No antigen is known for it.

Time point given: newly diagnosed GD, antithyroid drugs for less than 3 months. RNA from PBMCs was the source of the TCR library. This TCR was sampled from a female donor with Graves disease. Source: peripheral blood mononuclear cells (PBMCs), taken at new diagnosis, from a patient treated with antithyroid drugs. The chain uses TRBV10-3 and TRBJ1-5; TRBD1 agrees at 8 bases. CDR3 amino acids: CAISETGVSNQPQHF. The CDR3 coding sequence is TGTGCCATCAGCGAGACAGGGGTAAGCAATCAGCCCCAGCATTTT.